This note documents a single T cell receptor (beta chain) sequence. It lacks a known antigen. Base quality data are lacking; no much larger clone is found one base away. Another Seattle source contributed samples from volunteer blood donors who had recovered from COVID-19. Collaborating institutions collected whole blood in K2EDTA tubes following their own protocols. For TCRbeta analysis, collaborators shipped samples as frozen whole blood, isolated PBMCs, or DNA extracted from either of those sample types. These data come from a study of blood T cell repertoires in COVID-19 (TCRdb year 2020). Background for the entire study: Collaborator samples came from the United States, Italy and Spain and covered acute and convalescent phases of COVID-19. The material from the prospective study consisted of cDNA or gDNA derived from T cells, B-cell-depleted T cells, or PBMCs. Deeply sampled blood TCRbeta repertoires from subjects exposed to, actively infected with, or recovered from COVID-19 were included in the dataset. The repertoires were released in a freely available public database intended as a resource for research on the immune response to SARS-CoV-2. The samples were drawn from the first 160 participants of the ongoing ImmuneRACE study and from 1,254 subjects provided by 6 global collaborators. Sample metadata almost always included a de-identified subject ID, COVID-19 status, age in years and sex. Where available, HLA class I and class II types were obtained from metadata supplied by the sample provider rather than from assay-based typing.

The immunoSEQ Assay, a bias-controlled multiplex PCR, was used to amplify TCRbeta CDR3 regions from genomic DNA. As for the authors' bioinformatics: The number of nucleated cells in each sample was estimated from the amplification of reference gene primers within the assay. Sequence reads were collapsed and filtered to measure the absolute abundance of every unique TCRbeta CDR3 rearrangement. For each sample, productive Simpson clonality was calculated by taking the square root of Simpson's diversity index across productive rearrangements. In its TCRdb copy, this immuneACCESS table keeps in-frame sequences only and misses some clones. Where compared with another copy, unresolved V genes explain less than half of these, and the others have no known cause. The D gene and trimming were derived from the DNA, and the V and J assignments and clone size from that table. Present in this sample are about 240,000 clones, about 90% of which were seen just once. Approximately 7.9% of the sample is in the top ten clones.

Findings and caveats that apply to the study as a whole: Clinical and demographic metadata were provided uncurated, with the amount varying by source and participant.

The sequence was obtained from a man aged 55-75 years who had recovered from COVID-19. Sequencing was performed on peripheral blood.

The CDR3 amino acid sequence is: CASRTGARDTQYF. The DNA reads TGTGCCAGCAGGACAGGGGCTAGGGATACGCAGTATTTT. Recombination linked TRBV25-1 to TRBJ2-3; TRBD1 fits 8 bases in the junction. Per the germline V gene, MGHDK is the CDR1 and SYGVNS is the CDR2. V loses 6 bases at its end and J loses 6 bases; junction bases beyond the gene matches: 5. CDR3 length: 13 amino acids, cysteine to phenylalanine. Of the read, only the CDR3 DNA is kept; its 39 bases are in frame from base 1.